Here is one T cell receptor (beta chain) with its context. Antigen specificity is unknown. This CDR3 has 15 amino acids. The J segment lost 1 base and the V segment lost 8 bases, leaving 5 bases of the junction unmatched. Looked up from germline, CDR1 is MNHNY and CDR2 is SVGAGI (reference sequence). This sample is drawn from a study of cytomegalovirus exposure and HLA in healthy donors. Healthy bone marrow donors formed the donor group. Whole-study findings and limits: Presence/absence analyses supposed approximately even sequencing depth among donors. In a later analysis, specific HLA alleles were associated with more than 15,000 TCR beta sequences at a 0.05 false discovery rate. In a later analysis, an Asian-associated ancestry cluster reportedly showed fewer N-insertions than the 666-donor mean.

Use of 60 Vbeta and 13 Jbeta primers characterized the PCR. Method: immunoSEQ multiplex PCR; TCRdb's copy keeps in-frame clones and lacks some. The sample consists of 110,000 or so clones, almost 70% of them appearing once. The specimen was PBMCs. This clonotype originated in a young man in good health and CMV-seronegative. The gene calls are TRBV6-6 and TRBJ2-4, with 10 positions matching TRBD1. The CDR3 sequence is CASEEGQGAKNIQYF. In DNA, the CDR3 is TGTGCCAGCGAGGAGGGACAGGGGGCCAAAAACATTCAGTACTTC.